One and the same sample provided the 22 T cell receptor beta chains below, sequenced in a study of T cell responses to AZD1222 COVID-19 vaccine. The assay was immunoSEQ multiplex PCR, and TCRdb's table has in-frame clones only and misses some. The sample has around 96,000 clones; about 86% are singletons. The sample in question was peripheral blood, obtained 28 days after the second AZD1222 dose. These receptors all come from an adult who received the AZD1222 COVID-19 vaccine.

V and J are TRBV18 and TRBJ2-3, with a possible D match to TRBD2 (5 bases). This CDR3 region has 14 residues. Germline V CDR1 and CDR2: KGHSH, LQKENI. V lost 0 bases to trimming and J lost 6 bases, with 10 bases between them. The CDR3 is CASSPPERVDTQYF. The CDR3 nucleotides read TGTGCCAGCTCACCACCGGAGAGGGTGGATACGCAGTATTTT.

J is TRBJ2-3 and V is TRBV5-1, with no clear D. V lost 4 bases and J 2 bases, leaving 17 bases between the germline ends. This CDR3 has 16 residues. Germline-derived CDR1 and CDR2 are SGHRS and YFSETQ. CDR3 loop: CASSPAVRTPTDTQYF. CDR3 DNA sequence: TGCGCCAGCAGCCCCGCGGTGAGAACGCCCACAGATACGCAGTATTTT.

This chain uses TRBV27 with TRBJ1-4, with a possible D match to TRBD1 (6 bases). Germline assignment: CDR1 MNHEY and CDR2 SMNVEV (reference sequence). CDR3 length equals 16 residues. V was shortened by 2 bases and J by 0 bases, with 10 bases between the two germline ends. CDR3 sequence: CASSLNRVATNEKLFF. CDR3 bases: TGTGCCAGCAGTTTAAACAGGGTCGCAACTAATGAAAAACTGTTTTTT.

V and J are TRBV3-1 (or the pseudogene TRBV3-2) and TRBJ2-1; D remains ambiguous. CDR3 length: 17 amino acids. Germline CDR1 is LGHDT and CDR2 is YNNKEL (reference sequence). V lost 0 bases and J lost 0, with 12 bases in between. The CDR3 loop reads CASSQDLAGSSYNEQFF. CDR3 DNA: TGTGCCAGCAGCCAAGATTTGGCAGGCAGCTCCTACAATGAGCAGTTCTTC.

The genes are TRBV5-1 and TRBJ2-5; 12 bases fit TRBD2. This CDR3 contains 18 residues. V trimming: 0 bases; J trimming: 3 bases; junction bases outside the gene matches: 9. Germline V gene data show CDR1 as SGHRS and CDR2 as YFSETQ. CDR3 sequence (DNA): TGCGCCAGCAGCTTGGATGCTAGCGGGGGGGCCTCTAAAGAGACCCAGTACTTC. Translated: CASSLDASGGASKETQYF.

This rearrangement joins TRBV25-1 to TRBJ1-4; 9 positions agree with TRBD1. The length of the CDR3 is 14 residues. Germline V lookup: CDR1 MGHDK, CDR2 SYGVNS. The J segment lost 8 bases and the V segment lost 6 bases, leaving 7 bases of the junction unmatched. The CDR3 sequence is CASRDRGEREKLFF. The CDR3 DNA reads TGTGCCAGCAGGGACAGGGGCGAGAGGGAAAAACTGTTTTTT.

This clone occurred once. The chain has TRBV7-2 and TRBJ2-3, with a weak D call TRBD1 (5 bases). With 0 bases removed from V and 0 bases from J, the gap between germline ends came to 16 bases. This CDR3 comprises 18 residues. From germline, CDR1 is SGHTA and CDR2 FQGNSA. This chain's CDR3 is CASSLASLAGISTDTQYF. The CDR3 DNA sequence: TGTGCCAGCAGCTTAGCATCTCTGGCAGGGATTAGCACAGATACGCAGTATTTT.

The V call is TRBV11-2, the J call TRBJ2-3; 9 bases map to TRBD2. The CDR3 loop spans 14 amino acids. V was pared by 4 bases and J by 4 bases, with 3 bases of the junction left unmatched. Germline V gene lookup returns CDR1 SGHAT and CDR2 FQNNGV. The CDR3 DNA sequence: TGTGCCAGCAGCTGGAGACTAGCGGCAGATACGCAGTATTTT. Translating it yields CASSWRLAADTQYF.

The V and J genes are TRBV27 and TRBJ2-5; 7 nucleotides align to TRBD2. CDR3 length: 15 residues. CDR1 is MNHEY and CDR2 is SMNVEV in the germline V gene (reference sequence). Losses at the gene ends were 5 bases for V and 7 bases for J; bases not matched to a gene: 13. CDR3 amino acids: CASSPWGGSVGTQYF. CDR3 nucleotides: TGTGCCAGCAGTCCGTGGGGGGGAAGCGTCGGGACCCAGTACTTC.

The chain has TRBV5-5 and TRBJ2-3; D not resolved. Per germline, CDR1 SGHKS and CDR2 YYEKEE (reference sequence). Deletions cut 4 bases from V and 6 bases from J, with 9 bases between. This CDR3 region has 12 residues. CDR3 nucleotides: TGTGCCAGCAGCCTGGGCCTCGATACGCAGTATTTT. Amino acid sequence: CASSLGLDTQYF.

This chain uses TRBV7-8 with TRBJ1-3, with 7 bases lining up with TRBD1. This CDR3 is 17 amino acids long. Losses at the gene ends were 5 bases for V and 4 bases for J; bases not matched to a gene: 14. Germline values: CDR1 SGHVS, CDR2 FQNEAQ. The CDR3 DNA reads as TGTGCCAGCAGCCTAAGGCCGCCAATGGGACAGGGAAACACCATATATTTT. Protein: CASSLRPPMGQGNTIYF.

In DNA form, the CDR3 reads TGTGCCAGTAGTATCGGGGGCGGTCGTGGCAATCAGCCCCAGCATTTT. It encodes CASSIGGGRGNQPQHF. The V and J genes are TRBV19 and TRBJ1-5; D is perhaps TRBD1 (6 bases). V dropped 3 bases and J dropped 2 bases, with 14 bases sitting between them. The germline gives CDR1 LNHDA, CDR2 SQIVND (reference sequence). This CDR3 has 16 amino acids.

The chain carries TRBV6-2 or TRBV6-3 and TRBJ2-7, with D perhaps TRBD1 (6 bases). Germline lookup yields CDR1 MNHEY and CDR2 SVGEGT. The CDR3 sequence is 15 residues long. Trimming took 6 bases from V and 4 from J, leaving 19 bases between them. CDR3 sequence reads: CASRPLQGFRYEQYF. CDR3 coding DNA: TGTGCCAGCAGACCTCTACAGGGTTTCCGTTACGAGCAGTACTTC.

The sample holds a few counts of this clone. The V call is TRBV3-1 (or the pseudogene TRBV3-2), the J call TRBJ1-1; 7 nucleotides align to TRBD1. Trimming at V came to 4 bases and at J to 3 bases, leaving 8 bases not matched to a gene. CDR3 length: 15 residues. Germline lookup yields CDR1 LGHDT and CDR2 YNNKEL (reference sequence). In DNA, the CDR3 is TGTGCCAGCAGCCTCATCGGGACAGCCTACACTGAAGCTTTCTTT. It translates to CASSLIGTAYTEAFF.

This clone has more than one count but fewer than ten. The V gene is TRBV4-3, the J gene TRBJ1-1; D ambiguous. The CDR3 consists of 12 residues. Trimming took off 3 bases at V and 3 bases at J, with 5 bases between the two ends. Germline V CDR1 and CDR2: LGHNA, YSLEER. DNA for the CDR3: TGCGCCAGCAGCCACGGGGACACTGAAGCTTTCTTT. It encodes CASSHGDTEAFF.

J is TRBJ1-4 and V is TRBV30; D might be TRBD1 (5 bases). Trimming removed 2 bases at V and 8 bases at J, with 12 bases between. The CDR3 runs 13 residues. In germline, CDR1 is GTSNPN, CDR2 SVGIG (reference sequence). The CDR3 bases are TGTGCCTGGAGTCCCGGGGCTCGGGAAAAACTGTTTTTT. Protein sequence: CAWSPGAREKLFF.

This sequence joins TRBV7-6 and TRBJ2-6; 11 bases align to TRBD2. Losses at the gene ends were 5 bases for V and 1 base for J; bases not matched to a gene: 7. This CDR3 has 18 amino acids. Germline CDR1 reads SGHVS; CDR2 reads FNYEAQ. The CDR3 DNA sequence: TGTGCCAGCAGCGTATCTAGCGGGGGGCTTTCTGGGGCCAACGTCCTGACTTTC. This codes for CASSVSSGGLSGANVLTF.

The V and J genes are TRBV28 and TRBJ2-3; D not certain. Germline V gene lookup returns CDR1 MDHEN and CDR2 SYDVKM. This CDR3 region has 14 residues. V dropped 2 bases and J dropped 0 bases, with 6 bases sitting between them. CDR3 nucleotide sequence: TGTGCCAGCAGTTTACCGCCCAGCACAGATACGCAGTATTTT. The encoded protein is CASSLPPSTDTQYF.

Only one count was recorded for this clone. This sequence joins TRBV5-6 and TRBJ2-7; TRBD1 matches 7 bases. Germline trimming cut 6 bases from V and 2 bases from J; bases unmatched to any gene: 11. The CDR3 runs 15 residues. Germline V gives CDR1 SGHDT, CDR2 YYEEEE. The CDR3 nucleotides are TGTGCCAGCAACAGGGGACATACGGACGCCTACGAGCAGTACTTC. It encodes CASNRGHTDAYEQYF.

The rearrangement links TRBV18 to TRBJ1-2, with D maybe TRBD1 (5 bases). With 0 bases removed from V and 2 bases from J, the gap between germline ends came to 10 bases. Germline lookup yields CDR1 KGHSH and CDR2 LQKENI. This CDR3 has 15 residues. Here the CDR3 reads CASSPPSRDNYGYTF. The CDR3 DNA sequence: TGTGCCAGCTCACCACCCAGTAGGGACAACTATGGCTACACCTTC.

The J gene is TRBJ2-1, the V gene TRBV6-4; no firm D call. V was cut by 2 bases and J by 0 bases, with 8 bases left in between. Germline loops: CDR1 MRHNA, CDR2 SNTAGT. The CDR3 runs 15 residues. This chain's CDR3 is CASSDRVVSYNEQFF. Here the CDR3 DNA reads TGTGCCAGCAGTGACAGGGTGGTCTCCTACAATGAGCAGTTCTTC.

The rearrangement joins TRBV5-1 to TRBJ2-3, with D possibly being TRBD1 (6 bases). Trimming left V 3 bases short and J 3 bases short, with 11 bases between. Germline loops: CDR1 SGHRS, CDR2 YFSETQ. This CDR3 contains 14 residues. The CDR3 DNA sequence: TGCGCCAGCAGCTACCACAGGGAGACAGATACGCAGTATTTT. It translates to CASSYHRETDTQYF.